The sequence of this T cell receptor beta chain was determined in a study of shared clonotypes between healthy human individuals. Background on the study: Donors had three CD4 naive, three CD4 memory, two CD8 naive and one CD8 memory plate apiece.

The CDR3 consists of 16 residues. V was cut by 4 bases and J by 5 bases, with 20 bases left in between. Germline CDR1 and CDR2: KGHSH and LQKENI. General study results and limits: Sequencing of the sorted subsets was shown by rarefaction to be incomplete despite large depth.

Donors were healthy HIV-negative adults without recently reported acute infections or vaccinations. Method: immunoSEQ multiplex PCR; TCRdb's copy keeps in-frame clones and lacks some. Altogether around 2.5 million clones are present, over 85% being singletons, with the ten largest covering about 0.34%. In the case of this clone: Antigen unknown.

This TCR was recovered from a man between 18 and 29 years old in good health. Some clones in this sample may be carry-over from other donors' samples. Sequencing input: naive CD4+ T cells from PBMCs. Sample subset: CD45RA+ positively selected. The rearrangement uses TRBV18 and TRBJ2-5, with D perhaps matching TRBD1 or TRBD2 (5 bases each). As DNA, the CDR3 is TGTGCCAGCTCACTTGTCTCCGGGACCGGCGGGGAGACCCAGTACTTC. It translates to CASSLVSGTGGETQYF.